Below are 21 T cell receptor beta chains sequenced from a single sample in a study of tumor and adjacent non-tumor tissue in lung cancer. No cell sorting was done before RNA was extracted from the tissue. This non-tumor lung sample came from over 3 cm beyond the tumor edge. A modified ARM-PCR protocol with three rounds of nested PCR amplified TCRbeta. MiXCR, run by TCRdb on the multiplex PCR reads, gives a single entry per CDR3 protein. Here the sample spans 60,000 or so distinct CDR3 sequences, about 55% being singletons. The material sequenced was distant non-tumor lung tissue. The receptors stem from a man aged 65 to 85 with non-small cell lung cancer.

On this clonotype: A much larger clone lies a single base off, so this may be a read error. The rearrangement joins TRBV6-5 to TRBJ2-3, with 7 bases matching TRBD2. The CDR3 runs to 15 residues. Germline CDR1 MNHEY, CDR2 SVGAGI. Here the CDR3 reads CASSYSGGSTDTLYF. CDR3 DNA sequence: TGTGCCAGCAGTTACTCGGGCGGGAGCACAGATACGCTGTATTTT.

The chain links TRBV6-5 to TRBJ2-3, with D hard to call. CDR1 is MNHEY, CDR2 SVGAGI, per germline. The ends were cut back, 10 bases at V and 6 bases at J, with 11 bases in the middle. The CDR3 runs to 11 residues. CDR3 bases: TGTGCCAACAAGGGCGCGGATACGCAGTATTTT. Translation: CANKGADTQYF.

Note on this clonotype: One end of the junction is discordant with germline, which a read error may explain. Here the CDR3 reads CTSSLGQGRANEKLFF. CDR3 nucleotides: TGTACCAGCAGCTTGGGTCAGGGAAGAGCTAATGAAAAACTGTTTTTT. The chain carries TRBV5-4 and TRBJ1-4; perhaps TRBD1 as D (5 bases). This CDR3 is built from 16 residues. The germline V gene encodes CDR1 SGHNT and CDR2 YYREEE (reference sequence).

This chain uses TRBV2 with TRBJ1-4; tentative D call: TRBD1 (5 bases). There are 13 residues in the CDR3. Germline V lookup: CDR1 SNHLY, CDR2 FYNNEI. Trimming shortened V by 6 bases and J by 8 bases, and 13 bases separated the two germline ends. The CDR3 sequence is CASRGAGTEKLFF. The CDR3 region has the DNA TGTGCCAGCAGAGGGGCAGGGACCGAAAAACTGTTTTTT.

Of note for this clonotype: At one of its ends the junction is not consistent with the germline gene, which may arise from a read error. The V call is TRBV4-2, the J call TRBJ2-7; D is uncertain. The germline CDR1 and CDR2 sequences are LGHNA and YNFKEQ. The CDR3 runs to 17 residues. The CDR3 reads CASSQDGRGLQSYEQHF. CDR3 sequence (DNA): TGTGCCAGCAGCCAAGATGGGCGTGGGCTACAAAGCTACGAGCAGCACTTC.

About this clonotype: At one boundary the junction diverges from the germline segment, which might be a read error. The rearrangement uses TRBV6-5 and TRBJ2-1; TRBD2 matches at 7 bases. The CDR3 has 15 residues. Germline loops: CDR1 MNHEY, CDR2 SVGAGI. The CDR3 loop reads CASRNPAGGSYEQFF. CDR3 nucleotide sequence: TGTGCCAGCAGAAACCCGGCCGGGGGGAGTTATGAACAGTTCTTC.

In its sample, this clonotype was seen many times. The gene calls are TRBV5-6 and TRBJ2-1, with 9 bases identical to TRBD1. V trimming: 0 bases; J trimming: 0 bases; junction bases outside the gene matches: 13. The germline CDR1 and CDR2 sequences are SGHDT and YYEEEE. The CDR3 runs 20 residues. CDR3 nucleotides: TGTGCCAGCAGCTTGGAAGGGCCCACAGGGGGCGGTAGCTCCTACAATGAGCAGTTCTTC. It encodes CASSLEGPTGGGSSYNEQFF.

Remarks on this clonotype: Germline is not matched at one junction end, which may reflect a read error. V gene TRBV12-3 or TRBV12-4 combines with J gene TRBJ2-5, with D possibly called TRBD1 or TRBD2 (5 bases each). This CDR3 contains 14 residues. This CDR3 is CACSQRGYGETQYF. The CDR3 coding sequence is TGTGCCTGCAGCCAACGGGGCTACGGGGAGACCCAATACTTC.

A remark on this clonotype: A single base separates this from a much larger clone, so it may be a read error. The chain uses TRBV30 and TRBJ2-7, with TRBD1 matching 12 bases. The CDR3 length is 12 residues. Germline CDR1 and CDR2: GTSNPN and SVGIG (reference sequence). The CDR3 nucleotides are TGTACCTGGGACAGGGGGCAAGTCGAGCAGTACTTC. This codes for CTWDRGQVEQYF.

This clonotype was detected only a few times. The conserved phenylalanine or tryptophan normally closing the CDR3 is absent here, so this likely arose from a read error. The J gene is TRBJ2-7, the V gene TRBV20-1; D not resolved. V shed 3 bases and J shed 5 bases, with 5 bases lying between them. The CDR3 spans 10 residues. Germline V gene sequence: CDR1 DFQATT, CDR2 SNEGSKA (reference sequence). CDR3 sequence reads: CSASQDEQYL. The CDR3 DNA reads TGCAGTGCTAGCCAAGACGAGCAGTACCTC.

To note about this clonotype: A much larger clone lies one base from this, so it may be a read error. CDR3 DNA sequence: TGTGCCAGCAACATGGGACAGGGGAATTCACCCCTCCAGTTT. Protein product: CASNMGQGNSPLQF. The chain recombines TRBV12-3 or TRBV12-4 with TRBJ1-6, with 10 bases lining up with TRBD1. The CDR3 length is 14 residues.

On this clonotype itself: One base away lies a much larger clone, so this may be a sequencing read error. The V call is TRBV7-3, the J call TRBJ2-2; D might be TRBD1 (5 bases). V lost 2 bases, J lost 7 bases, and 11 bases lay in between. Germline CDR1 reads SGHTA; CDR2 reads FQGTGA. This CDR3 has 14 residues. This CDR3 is CASSLDRSIGELFF. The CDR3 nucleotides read TGTGCCAGCAGCTTAGACAGATCCATCGGGGAGCTGTTTTTT.

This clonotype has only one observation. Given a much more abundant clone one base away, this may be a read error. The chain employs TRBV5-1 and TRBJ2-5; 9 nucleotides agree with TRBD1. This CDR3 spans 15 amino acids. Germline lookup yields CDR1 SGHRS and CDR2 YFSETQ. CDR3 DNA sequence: TGCGCCGGCAGCTTCTCGGACAGGGGCACAGAGACCCAGTACTTC. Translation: CAGSFSDRGTETQYF.

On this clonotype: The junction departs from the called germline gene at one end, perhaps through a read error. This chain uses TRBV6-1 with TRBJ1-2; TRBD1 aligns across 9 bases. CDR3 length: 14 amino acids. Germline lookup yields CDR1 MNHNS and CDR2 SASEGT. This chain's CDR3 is CASSRDREAYGHIF. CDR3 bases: TGTGCCAGCAGTAGGGACAGGGAGGCCTATGGCCACATCTTC.

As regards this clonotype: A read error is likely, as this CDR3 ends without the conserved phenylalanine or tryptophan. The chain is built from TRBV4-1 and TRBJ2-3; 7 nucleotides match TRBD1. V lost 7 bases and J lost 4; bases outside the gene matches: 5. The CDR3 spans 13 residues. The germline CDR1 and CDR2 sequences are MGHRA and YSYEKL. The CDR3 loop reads CASTRGSADTQYY. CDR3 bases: TGCGCCAGCACCAGGGGGAGCGCAGATACGCAGTATTAT.

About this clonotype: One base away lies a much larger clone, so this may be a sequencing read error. The CDR3 nucleotides are TGTGCCGGCAGCCAAGACAGGGTCTATGGCTACACCTTC. Residues: CAGSQDRVYGYTF. The chain is built from TRBV5-4 and TRBJ1-2, with 7 bases that match TRBD1. Germline values: CDR1 SGHNT, CDR2 YYREEE (reference sequence). The CDR3 consists of 13 residues.

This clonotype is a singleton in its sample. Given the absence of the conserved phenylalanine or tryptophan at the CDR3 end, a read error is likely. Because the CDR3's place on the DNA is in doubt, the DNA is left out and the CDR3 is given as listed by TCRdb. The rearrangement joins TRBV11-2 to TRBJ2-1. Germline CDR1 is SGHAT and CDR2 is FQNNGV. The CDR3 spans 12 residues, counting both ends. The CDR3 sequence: CASRLTRNEWFL.

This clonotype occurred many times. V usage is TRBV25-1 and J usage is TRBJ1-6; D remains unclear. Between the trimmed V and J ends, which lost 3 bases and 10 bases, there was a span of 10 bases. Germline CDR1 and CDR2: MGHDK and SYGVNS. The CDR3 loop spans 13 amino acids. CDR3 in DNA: TGTGCCAGCAGTGAGAGGGTAGGATCACCCCTCCACTTT. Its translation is CASSERVGSPLHF.

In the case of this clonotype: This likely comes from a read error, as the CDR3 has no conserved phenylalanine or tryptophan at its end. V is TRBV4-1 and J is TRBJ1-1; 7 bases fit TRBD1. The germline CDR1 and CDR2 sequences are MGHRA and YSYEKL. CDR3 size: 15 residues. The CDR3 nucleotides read TGCGCCAGCAGCCAAAGGTTGACAGGGAACATTGAAGCTTTCTCT. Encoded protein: CASSQRLTGNIEAFS.

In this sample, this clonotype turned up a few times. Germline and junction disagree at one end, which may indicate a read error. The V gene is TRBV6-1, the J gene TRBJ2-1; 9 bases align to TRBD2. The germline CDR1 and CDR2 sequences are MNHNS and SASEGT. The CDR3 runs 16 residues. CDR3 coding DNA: TGTGCCAGCAGTGAGAGACTAGCGGTCTCCTACAATGGGCAGTTCTTC. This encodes CASSERLAVSYNGQFF.

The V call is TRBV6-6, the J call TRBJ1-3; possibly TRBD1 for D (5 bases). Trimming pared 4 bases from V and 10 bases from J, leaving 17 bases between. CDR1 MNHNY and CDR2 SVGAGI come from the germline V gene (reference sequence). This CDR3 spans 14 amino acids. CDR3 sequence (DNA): TGTGCCAGCAGTTTGGACAAGCGGAGTTCTACCATATATTTT. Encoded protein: CASSLDKRSSTIYF.